This T cell receptor beta chain was found in a study of blood T cell repertoires in COVID-19. Background on the study: From the United States, Italy and Spain came samples of acute and convalescent COVID-19.

In the authors' methods: Estimates of nucleated cell counts were drawn from the amplification of reference gene primers. The protocol was immunoSEQ multiplex PCR, while the TCRdb copy is restricted to in-frame clones and leaves out a portion. The DNA gave D and trimming, while V, J and clone size come from that table. The table includes about 320,000 clones, about nine tenths detected once. Cohort placement rested on clinical history that participants reported themselves. This CDR3 spans 14 amino acids. The sequencing sample was made of PBMCs or T cells enriched from blood (not recorded which). V usage is TRBV21-1 and J usage is TRBJ2-1; the table's D call, TRBD2, has no DNA check behind it. TRBV21-1 is annotated as a pseudogene. The source of this sequence is a woman under 30 who had recovered from COVID-19. Here the CDR3 reads CASSLADSYNEQFF. DNA of the CDR3: TGTGCCAGCAGTCTAGCGGACTCCTACAATGAGCAGTTCTTC.